The clone carrying this TCR beta chain has just a few counts. The record originates from a study of blood T cell repertoires in COVID-19. V lost 5 bases and J lost 3, with 19 bases in between. This CDR3 comprises 16 residues. Germline lookup yields CDR1 LNHDA and CDR2 SQIVND (reference sequence). TCRdb keeps only in-frame clones here, not all; method: immunoSEQ multiplex PCR. The table lists approximately 120,000 clones, about 80% of them singletons. This sequence originates from a man aged 40-49 years with active or convalescent COVID-19. The V gene is TRBV19, the J gene TRBJ1-2; no reliable D call. The sequenced sample was peripheral blood. The CDR3 protein is CASSLDTSGVYYGYTF. Written as DNA, the CDR3 is TGTGCCAGTAGTCTTGACACTAGTGGGGTTTACTATGGCTACACCTTC.